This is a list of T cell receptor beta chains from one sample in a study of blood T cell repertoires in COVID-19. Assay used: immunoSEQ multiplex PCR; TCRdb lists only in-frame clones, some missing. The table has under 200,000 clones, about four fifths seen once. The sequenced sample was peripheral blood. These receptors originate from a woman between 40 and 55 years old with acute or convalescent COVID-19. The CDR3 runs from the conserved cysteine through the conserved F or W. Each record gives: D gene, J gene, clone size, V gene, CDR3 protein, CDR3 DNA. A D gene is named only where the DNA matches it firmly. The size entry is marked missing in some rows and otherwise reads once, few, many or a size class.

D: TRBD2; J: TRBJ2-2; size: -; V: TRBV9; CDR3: CASSPNWEGGELFF; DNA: TGTGCCAGCAGCCCGAACTGGGAGGGCGGGGAGCTGTTTTTT
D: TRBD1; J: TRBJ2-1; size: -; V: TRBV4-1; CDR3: CASSQSPGTAYNEQFF; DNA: TGCGCCAGCAGCCAATCGCCCGGGACAGCCTACAATGAGCAGTTCTTC
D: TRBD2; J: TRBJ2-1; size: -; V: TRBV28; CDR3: CASGGGINEQFF; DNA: TGTGCCAGTGGCGGGGGAATCAATGAGCAGTTCTTC
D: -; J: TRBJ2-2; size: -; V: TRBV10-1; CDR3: CASSDKSVLETNTGELFF; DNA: TGCGCCAGCAGTGACAAATCGGTGCTGGAGACTAACACCGGGGAGCTGTTTTTT
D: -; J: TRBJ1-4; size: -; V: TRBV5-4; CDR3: CASRMGGNNEKLFF; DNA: TGTGCCAGCAGAATGGGGGGGAACAATGAAAAACTGTTTTTT
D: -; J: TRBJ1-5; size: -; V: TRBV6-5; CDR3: CASSYLANSNQPQHF; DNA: TGTGCCAGCAGTTACTTAGCTAATAGCAATCAGCCCCAGCATTTT
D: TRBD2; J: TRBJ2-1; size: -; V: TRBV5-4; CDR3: CASSLEGRGGYGYNEQFF; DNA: TGTGCCAGCAGCTTGGAGGGACGGGGGGGGTATGGCTACAATGAGCAGTTCTTC
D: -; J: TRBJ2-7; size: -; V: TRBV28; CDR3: CASSPRGSDSYEQYF; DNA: TGTGCCAGCAGCCCCCGCGGTTCAGATTCCTACGAGCAGTACTTC
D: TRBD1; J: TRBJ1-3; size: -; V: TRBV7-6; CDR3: CASSLVGTGGSGNTIYF; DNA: TGTGCCAGCAGCTTAGTAGGGACAGGGGGCTCTGGAAACACCATATATTTT
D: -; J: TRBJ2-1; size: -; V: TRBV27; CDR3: CASSSSPGVWDNEQFF; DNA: TGTGCCAGCAGTTCGTCCCCGGGAGTATGGGACAATGAGCAGTTCTTC
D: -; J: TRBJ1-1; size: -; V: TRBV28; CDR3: CASSLEQGNTEAFF; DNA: TGTGCCAGCAGTTTAGAGCAGGGGAACACTGAAGCTTTCTTT
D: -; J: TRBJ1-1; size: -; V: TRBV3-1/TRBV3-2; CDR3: CASSPDRGLITEAFF; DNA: TGTGCCAGCAGCCCGGACCGGGGACTGATCACTGAAGCTTTCTTT
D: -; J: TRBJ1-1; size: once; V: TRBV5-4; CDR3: CASSLPARGEAFF; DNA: TGTGCCAGCAGCTTGCCGGCCAGGGGAGAAGCTTTCTTT
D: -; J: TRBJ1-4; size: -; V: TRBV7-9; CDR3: CASSLRQPATNEKLFF; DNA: TGTGCCAGCAGCTTAAGACAGCCTGCAACTAATGAAAAACTGTTTTTT
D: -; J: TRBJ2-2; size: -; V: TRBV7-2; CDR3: CASLVSGFQAGELFF; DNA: TGTGCCAGCCTCGTGTCAGGGTTTCAGGCCGGGGAGCTGTTTTTT
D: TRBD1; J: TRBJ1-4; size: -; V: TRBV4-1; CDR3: CASSQASGTGLEKLFF; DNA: TGCGCCAGCAGCCAAGCTTCCGGGACAGGGCTCGAAAAACTGTTTTTT
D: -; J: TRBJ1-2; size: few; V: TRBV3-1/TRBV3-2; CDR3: CASSLAGREWGYTF; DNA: TGTGCCAGCAGCCTAGCCGGGAGGGAGTGGGGCTACACCTTC
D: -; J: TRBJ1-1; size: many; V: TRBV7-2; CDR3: CASSVQATEAFF; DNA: TGTGCCAGCAGCGTACAGGCTACTGAAGCTTTCTTT
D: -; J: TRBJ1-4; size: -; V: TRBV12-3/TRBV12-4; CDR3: CASSSIDEKLFF; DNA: TGTGCCAGCAGTTCTATTGATGAAAAACTGTTTTTT
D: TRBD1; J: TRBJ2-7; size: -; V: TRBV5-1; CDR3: CASSQSPGQFYEQYF; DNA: TGCGCCAGCAGCCAATCCCCGGGACAGTTCTACGAGCAGTACTTC
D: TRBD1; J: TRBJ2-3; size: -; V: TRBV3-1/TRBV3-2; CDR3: CASSGKGASTDTQYF; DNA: TGTGCCAGCAGCGGCAAGGGGGCGAGCACAGATACGCAGTATTTT
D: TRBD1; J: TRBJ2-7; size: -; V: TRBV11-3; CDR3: CASSFRDSPYEQYF; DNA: TGTGCCAGCAGCTTCCGGGACAGTCCCTACGAGCAGTACTTC
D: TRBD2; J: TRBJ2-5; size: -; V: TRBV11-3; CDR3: CASSRRLAGAETQYF; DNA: TGTGCCAGCAGCCGCCGACTAGCGGGGGCGGAGACCCAGTACTTC
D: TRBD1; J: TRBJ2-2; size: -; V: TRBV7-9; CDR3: CASSRTGGVNTGELFF; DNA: TGTGCCAGCAGCCGTACAGGGGGCGTAAACACCGGGGAGCTGTTTTTT
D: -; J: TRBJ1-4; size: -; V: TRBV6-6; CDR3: CASSRGFQEKLFF; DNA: TGTGCCAGCAGTAGGGGGTTCCAGGAAAAACTGTTTTTT
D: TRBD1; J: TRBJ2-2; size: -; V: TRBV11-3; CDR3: CASSFNRGLGTGELFF; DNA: TGTGCCAGCAGCTTCAACAGGGGGCTGGGGACCGGGGAGCTGTTTTTT
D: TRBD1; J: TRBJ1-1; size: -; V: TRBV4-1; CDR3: CASSQGQGGDDEAFF; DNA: TGCGCCAGCAGCCAAGGTCAAGGGGGCGACGATGAAGCTTTCTTT
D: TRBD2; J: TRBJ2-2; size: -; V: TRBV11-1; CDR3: CASSLNLREGQLFF; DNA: TGTGCCAGCAGCTTAAACCTGCGGGAGGGCCAGCTGTTTTTT
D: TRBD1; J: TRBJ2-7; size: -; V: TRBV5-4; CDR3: CASSLGGQDYEQYF; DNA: TGTGCCAGCAGCTTGGGGGGACAGGACTACGAGCAGTACTTC
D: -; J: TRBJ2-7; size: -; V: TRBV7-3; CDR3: CASSLMGSGQSEQYF; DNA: TGTGCCAGCAGCTTAATGGGCTCAGGGCAATCCGAGCAGTACTTC
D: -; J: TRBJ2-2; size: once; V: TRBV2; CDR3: CASMRGGRPGELFF; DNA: TGTGCCAGCATGAGGGGAGGACGGCCCGGGGAGCTGTTTTTT
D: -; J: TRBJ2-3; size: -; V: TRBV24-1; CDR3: CATSRGQFTDTQYF; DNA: TGTGCCACCAGTAGGGGACAATTCACAGATACGCAGTATTTT
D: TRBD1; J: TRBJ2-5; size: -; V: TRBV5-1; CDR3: CASSFEGAETQYF; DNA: TGCGCCAGCAGCTTCGAGGGGGCGGAGACCCAGTACTTC
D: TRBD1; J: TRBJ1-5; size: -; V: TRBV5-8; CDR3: CASSLRDRAGQPQHF; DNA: TGTGCCAGCAGCCTAAGAGACAGGGCTGGGCAGCCCCAGCATTTT
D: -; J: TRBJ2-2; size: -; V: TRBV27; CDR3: CASSFQNTGELFF; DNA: TGTGCCAGCAGTTTCCAGAACACCGGGGAGCTGTTTTTT
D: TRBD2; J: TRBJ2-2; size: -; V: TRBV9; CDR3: CASSRLAGRNTGELFF; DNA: TGTGCCAGCAGCAGGTTAGCGGGAAGAAACACCGGGGAGCTGTTTTTT
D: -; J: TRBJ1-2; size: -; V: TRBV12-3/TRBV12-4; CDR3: CASSFLTGYGYTF; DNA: TGTGCCAGCAGTTTTTTGACTGGGTATGGCTACACCTTC
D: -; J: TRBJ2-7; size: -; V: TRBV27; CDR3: CASSLGVGYEQYF; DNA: TGTGCCAGCAGTTTAGGAGTAGGATACGAGCAGTACTTC
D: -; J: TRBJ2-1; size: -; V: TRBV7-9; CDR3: CASSLAGTFLDEQFF; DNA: TGTGCCAGCAGCTTAGCGGGCACCTTCCTGGATGAGCAGTTCTTC
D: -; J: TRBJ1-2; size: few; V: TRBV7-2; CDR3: CASSLAPGNNYGYTF; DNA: TGTGCCAGCAGCTTAGCACCGGGAAATAACTATGGCTACACCTTC
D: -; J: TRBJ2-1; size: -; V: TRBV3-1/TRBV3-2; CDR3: CASSQSLAINEQFF; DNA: TGTGCCAGCAGCCAATCTCTAGCGATCAATGAGCAGTTCTTC
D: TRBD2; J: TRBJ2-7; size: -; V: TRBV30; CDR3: CAWIGAGGYEQYF; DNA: TGTGCCTGGATAGGGGCGGGGGGATACGAGCAGTACTTC
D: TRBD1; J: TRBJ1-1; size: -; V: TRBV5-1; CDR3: CASSLAWGRGRTEAFF; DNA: TGCGCCAGCAGCTTGGCCTGGGGCAGGGGGCGGACTGAAGCTTTCTTT
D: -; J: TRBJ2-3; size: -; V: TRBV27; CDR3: CASSLFSSSTDTQYF; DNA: TGTGCCAGCAGTTTGTTCAGTTCTAGCACAGATACGCAGTATTTT
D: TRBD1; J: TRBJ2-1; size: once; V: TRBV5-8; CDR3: CASSPWPPGQGFDNEQFF; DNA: TGTGCCAGCAGCCCCTGGCCCCCGGGACAGGGTTTTGACAATGAGCAGTTCTTC
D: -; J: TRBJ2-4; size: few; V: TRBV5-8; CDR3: CASSLVDIQYF; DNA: TGTGCCAGCAGCTTGGTAGACATTCAGTACTTC
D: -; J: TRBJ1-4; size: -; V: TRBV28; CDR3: CASSPAGPLREKLFF; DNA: TGTGCCAGCAGTCCGGCAGGTCCGCTTCGGGAAAAACTGTTTTTT
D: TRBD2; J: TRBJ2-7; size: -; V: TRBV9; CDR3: CASSRLAGSGEQYF; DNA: TGTGCCAGCAGCCGACTAGCGGGGTCCGGGGAGCAGTACTTC
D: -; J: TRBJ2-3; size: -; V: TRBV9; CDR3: CASSVWGVGVDTDTQYF; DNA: TGTGCCAGCAGCGTATGGGGGGTAGGGGTGGACACAGATACGCAGTATTTT
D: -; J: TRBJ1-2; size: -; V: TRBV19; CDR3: CASMPLDSYGYTF; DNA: TGTGCCAGTATGCCCCTGGACAGCTATGGCTACACCTTC
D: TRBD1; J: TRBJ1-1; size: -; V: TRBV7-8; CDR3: CASSPGQGTNTEAFF; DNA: TGTGCCAGCAGCCCTGGACAGGGGACGAACACTGAAGCTTTCTTT
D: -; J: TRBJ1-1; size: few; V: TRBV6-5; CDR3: CASRQGPNTEAFF; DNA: TGTGCCAGCAGACAGGGACCGAACACTGAAGCTTTCTTT
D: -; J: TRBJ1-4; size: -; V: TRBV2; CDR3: CASSDSYAELFF; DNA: TGTGCCAGCAGTGACAGTTACGCGGAACTGTTTTTT
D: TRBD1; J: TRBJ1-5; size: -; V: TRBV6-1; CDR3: CASSEELGQGAYSNQPQHF; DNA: TGTGCCAGCAGTGAAGAGTTGGGACAGGGGGCCTATAGCAATCAGCCCCAGCATTTT
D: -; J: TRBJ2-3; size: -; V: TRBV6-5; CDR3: CASARGAPPTDTQYF; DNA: TGTGCCAGCGCTCGGGGGGCGCCCCCCACAGATACGCAGTATTTT